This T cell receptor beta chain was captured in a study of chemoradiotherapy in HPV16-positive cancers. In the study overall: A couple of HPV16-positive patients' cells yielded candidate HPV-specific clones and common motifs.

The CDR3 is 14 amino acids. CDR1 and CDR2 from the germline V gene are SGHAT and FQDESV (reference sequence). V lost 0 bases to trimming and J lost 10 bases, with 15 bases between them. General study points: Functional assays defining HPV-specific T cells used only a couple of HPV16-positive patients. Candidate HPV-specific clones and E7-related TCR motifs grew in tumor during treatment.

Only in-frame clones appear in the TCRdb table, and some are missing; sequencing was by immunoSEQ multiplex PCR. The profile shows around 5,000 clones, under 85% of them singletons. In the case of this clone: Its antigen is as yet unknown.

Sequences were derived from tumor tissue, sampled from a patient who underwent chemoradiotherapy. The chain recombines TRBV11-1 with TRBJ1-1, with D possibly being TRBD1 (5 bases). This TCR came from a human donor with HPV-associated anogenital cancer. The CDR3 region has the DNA TGTGCCAGCAGCTTAGCGCTAATCGGGGCCGTAGCTTTCTTT. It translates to CASSLALIGAVAFF.